A single sample gave rise to the 31 T cell receptor beta chains below, sequenced in a study of vaccination effects on CD4 cells after COVID-19. Data came from immunoSEQ multiplex PCR; TCRdb stores just in-frame clones and leaves some out. Of around 81,000 clones listed, over 70% are singletons. Their recognized antigens are unknown. Expansion of antigen-specific CD4+ T cells with viral peptide pools was carried out by the ViraFEST assay before sequencing. Subsequent to roughly 9 days of culture, CD4+ T cells were isolated. As their vaccination, participants received two doses of either BNT162b2 or mRNA-1273. Sequences were derived from CD4+ T cells from PBMCs cultured with HCoV-OC43 spike peptides, sampled after COVID-19 vaccination. The subset: HCoV-OC43 spike overlapping peptide pool stimulation. These receptors were obtained from a human donor who received a COVID-19 vaccine.

The chain recombines TRBV7-3 with TRBJ2-1, with TRBD2 matching over 7 bases. Trimming took 1 base from V and 2 from J; bases not matched to a gene: 2. The CDR3 consists of 15 residues. Germline loops: CDR1 SGHTA, CDR2 FQGTGA. The CDR3 sequence: CASSLMAGAYNEQFF. The CDR3 bases are TGTGCCAGCAGCTTAATGGCGGGGGCCTACAATGAGCAGTTCTTC. Using reference TRBV7-3 and TRBJ2-1 for the parts outside the CDR3, the full variable domain is GAGVSQTPSNKVTEKGKYVELRCDPISGHTALYWYRQSLGQGPEFLIYFQGTGAADDSGLPNDRFFAVRPEGSVSTLKIQRTERGDSAVYLCASSLMAGAYNEQFFGPGTRLTVL.

V gene TRBV5-5 combines with J gene TRBJ2-7; 8 bases are shared with TRBD2. V dropped 2 bases and J dropped 4; count of bases not matched to a gene: 8. Looked up from germline, CDR1 is SGHKS and CDR2 is YYEKEE (reference sequence). This CDR3 comprises 15 residues. Here the CDR3 DNA reads TGTGCCAGCAGCTTAGCGGGGGAGACCGTTTACGAGCAGTACGTC. Protein product: CASSLAGETVYEQYV.

The chain couples TRBV4-3 to TRBJ1-5, with D possibly matching TRBD1 (5 bases). Germline CDR1 and CDR2: LGHNA and YSLEER. Trimming took 0 bases from V and 9 from J, leaving 9 bases between them. The CDR3 runs 13 residues. In DNA, the CDR3 is TGCGCCAGCAGCCAAGAAGTGGGGCGGCCCCAGCATTTT. Translating it yields CASSQEVGRPQHF.

The rearrangement uses TRBV7-2 and TRBJ2-1; 9 bases fit TRBD1. V trimming: 6 bases; J trimming: 3 bases; junction bases outside the gene matches: 6. This CDR3 region has 15 residues. Germline V gene data show CDR1 as SGHTA and CDR2 as FQGNSA. For the CDR3, the DNA is TGTGCCAGCAGTTCAGGACAGGGGCTCTACAATGAGCAGTTCTTC. It specifies CASSSGQGLYNEQFF. The full variable domain, its missing parts supplied by reference TRBV7-2 and TRBJ2-1, is GAGVSQSPSNKVTEKGKDVELRCDPISGHTALYWYRQSLGQGLEFLIYFQGNSAPDKSGLPSDRFSAERTGGSVSTLTIQRTQQEDSAVYLCASSSGQGLYNEQFFGPGTRLTVL.

The chain recombines TRBV7-9 with TRBJ2-5; D could derive from TRBD1 or TRBD2 (6 bases each). Germline loops: CDR1 SEHNR, CDR2 FQNEAQ (reference sequence). V lost 6 bases, J lost 9 bases, and 11 bases lay in between. The CDR3 is 11 amino acids. Written as DNA, the CDR3 is TGTGCCAGCAGTCGAGGGGGGCCCCAGTACTTC. It translates to CASSRGGPQYF. The variable domain in full, completed from reference TRBV7-9 and TRBJ2-5, reads DTGVSQNPRHKITKRGQNVTFRCDPISEHNRLYWYRQTLGQGPEFLTYFQNEAQLEKSRLLSDRFSAERPKGSFSTLEIQRTEQGDSAMYLCASSRGGPQYFGPGTRLLVL.

The chain employs TRBV7-8 and TRBJ1-5; D gene uncertain. The CDR3 sequence is 13 residues long. Germline V gives CDR1 SGHVS, CDR2 FQNEAQ. Trimming took off 10 bases at V and 0 bases at J, with 10 bases between the two ends. CDR3 DNA: TGTGCCACTTCGAGGGATAGCAATCAGCCCCAGCATTTT. Amino acid sequence: CATSRDSNQPQHF.

The chain links TRBV6-5 to TRBJ2-7; 7 bases match TRBD2. Germline V lookup: CDR1 MNHEY, CDR2 SVGAGI. The CDR3 contains 14 residues. The junction had 8 bases not matched to a gene; V was cut back by 7 bases and J by 2 bases. DNA for the CDR3: TGTGCCAGCACCCGGGGAGGGAACCCCTACGAGCAGTACGTC. Its protein is CASTRGGNPYEQYV.

The sample holds one count of this clone. CDR3 nucleotide sequence: TGTGCCAGCAGTTTATCAAAGCTGAGCTCCTACAATGAGCAGTTCTTC. It encodes CASSLSKLSSYNEQFF. The V call is TRBV6-5, the J call TRBJ2-1; D gene uncertain. CDR1 is MNHEY and CDR2 is SVGAGI in the germline V gene. CDR3 size: 16 residues. Trimming took off 4 bases at V and 0 bases at J, with 13 bases between the two ends.

This rearrangement joins TRBV28 to TRBJ1-4, with D maybe TRBD1 (5 bases). The CDR3 loop spans 16 amino acids. The ends were cut back, 3 bases at V and 0 bases at J, with 11 bases in the middle. Germline lookup yields CDR1 MDHEN and CDR2 SYDVKM. The CDR3 is CASSFHQGPTNEKLFF. In DNA, the CDR3 is TGTGCCAGCAGTTTTCATCAGGGTCCAACTAATGAAAAACTGTTTTTT.

The rearrangement joins TRBV18 to TRBJ2-2; weak D call: TRBD1 (6 bases). Germline loops: CDR1 KGHSH, CDR2 LQKENI. CDR3 length equals 13 residues. Trimming stripped 6 bases from V and 5 bases from J, with 10 bases between. In DNA, the CDR3 is TGTGCCAGCTCTCTTGGACAGACCGGGGAGCTGTTTTTT. Translating it yields CASSLGQTGELFF.

The chain couples TRBV5-1 to TRBJ2-3; D is unresolved. From germline, CDR1 is SGHRS and CDR2 YFSETQ. The CDR3 spans 14 residues. The V end lost 5 bases, the J end lost 6 bases, and 16 bases lay between the germline ends. CDR3 residues: CASRLPGGSDTQYF. For the CDR3, the DNA is TGCGCCAGCAGATTACCCGGTGGTTCGGATACGCAGTATTTT.

V usage is TRBV11-3 and J usage is TRBJ2-5; D is ambiguous. The germline CDR1 and CDR2 sequences are SGHNT and YENEEA. Between the trimmed V and J ends, which lost 4 bases and 1 base, there was a span of 10 bases. This CDR3 spans 14 amino acids. CDR3 DNA sequence: TGTGCCAGCAGCTCCGGACGGGCCCAAGAGACCCAGTACTTC. Translated, it gives CASSSGRAQETQYF. The whole variable domain, filled in from reference TRBV11-3 and TRBJ2-5, reads EAGVVQSPRYKIIEKKQPVAFWCNPISGHNTLYWYLQNLGQGPELLIRYENEEAVDDSQLPKDRFSAERLKGVDSTLKIQPAELGDSAVYLCASSSGRAQETQYFGPGTRLLVL.

The V and J genes are TRBV4-3 and TRBJ2-2; 8 bases map to TRBD2. The V and J ends lost 3 bases and 7 bases, in that order; junction bases with no gene match: 7. CDR1 and CDR2 from the germline V gene are LGHNA and YSLEER. There are 15 residues in the CDR3. This CDR3 is CASSHPGGGGGELFF. The CDR3 DNA follows: TGCGCCAGCAGCCACCCCGGGGGGGGAGGCGGGGAGCTGTTTTTT.

The V call is TRBV19, the J call TRBJ1-5, with D possibly being TRBD1 (5 bases). V dropped 8 bases and J dropped 2 bases, with 13 bases sitting between them. In germline, CDR1 is LNHDA, CDR2 SQIVND (reference sequence). The CDR3 is 14 residues long. CDR3 sequence: CASQNTGRNQPQHF. CDR3 nucleotides: TGTGCCAGTCAAAATACGGGGCGCAATCAGCCCCAGCATTTT.

As to this clone: This CDR3 is also generated by other DNA sequences in the sample. As DNA, the CDR3 is TGTGCCAGCTCACCCGGGACAGGGTCGGACTATGGCTACACCTTC. Residues: CASSPGTGSDYGYTF. V is TRBV18 and J is TRBJ1-2; 9 bases are shared with TRBD1. V shed 3 bases and J 3 bases; nucleotides not matched to a gene: 5. CDR1 KGHSH and CDR2 LQKENI come from the germline V gene. The CDR3 is made up of 15 amino acids.

V and J are TRBV15 and TRBJ1-6; 8 bases agree with TRBD1. Per germline, CDR1 LNHNV and CDR2 YYDKDF (reference sequence). V shed 5 bases and J 7 bases; nucleotides not matched to a gene: 1. The CDR3 contains 13 residues. The CDR3: CATSGDRNSPLHF. As DNA, the CDR3 is TGTGCCACCAGCGGGGACAGGAATTCACCCCTCCACTTT.

The gene calls are TRBV5-1 and TRBJ2-3; 13 bases fit TRBD2. Germline-derived CDR1 and CDR2 are SGHRS and YFSETQ. This CDR3 region has 16 residues. V shed 4 bases and J 1 base; nucleotides not matched to a gene: 3. CDR3 sequence (DNA): TGCGCCAGCAGCCTAGGGACTAGCGGGGGCACAGATACGCAGTATTTT. Its translation: CASSLGTSGGTDTQYF. Full variable domain (rest looked up from reference TRBV5-1 and TRBJ2-3): KAGVTQTPRYLIKTRGQQVTLSCSPISGHRSVSWYQQTPGQGLQFLFEYFSETQRNKGNFPGRFSGRQFSNSRSEMNVSTLELGDSALYLCASSLGTSGGTDTQYFGPGTRLTVL.

A single count supports this clone. The chain has TRBV28 and TRBJ1-5; tentative D call: TRBD1 (6 bases). Germline lookup yields CDR1 MDHEN and CDR2 SYDVKM. V was shortened by 5 bases and J by 3 bases, with 11 bases between the two germline ends. The CDR3 contains 14 residues. CDR3 DNA sequence: TGTGCCAGCAGTCCAGGACAGTTCAATCAGCCCCAGCATTTT. Protein: CASSPGQFNQPQHF.

This clone was counted once. The V gene is TRBV19, the J gene TRBJ2-5; D is unclear. The CDR3 totals 14 residues. V dropped 2 bases and J dropped 4 bases, with 11 bases sitting between them. The germline V gene has CDR1 LNHDA and CDR2 SQIVND (reference sequence). DNA of the CDR3: TGTGCCAGTAGTATAACCGGGTCCGGAGAGACCCAGTACTTC. Translation gives CASSITGSGETQYF.

The chain joins TRBV19 to TRBJ2-3; D remains ambiguous. The V gene's germline CDR1 is LNHDA and CDR2 SQIVND (reference sequence). The CDR3 covers 14 residues. Trimming left V 5 bases short and J 0 bases short, with 9 bases between. CDR3 sequence (DNA): TGTGCCAGTAGTGAAGACACTAGCACAGATACGCAGTATTTT. It yields the protein CASSEDTSTDTQYF.

This rearrangement joins TRBV18 to TRBJ1-3; D uncertain. V gave up 1 base and J gave up 2 bases, with 9 bases separating them. Per the germline V gene, CDR1 is KGHSH and CDR2 is LQKENI. This CDR3 contains 15 residues. CDR3 in amino acids: CASSPLVQAGNTIYF. In DNA, the CDR3 is TGTGCCAGCTCACCACTCGTCCAGGCTGGAAACACCATATATTTT.

This chain links TRBV5-8 with TRBJ2-5; 7 bases agree with TRBD1. CDR3 length equals 15 residues. Germline V gives CDR1 SGHTS, CDR2 YDEGEE. With V trimmed by 0 bases and J by 1 base, 3 bases remained unmatched. The CDR3 DNA follows: TGTGCCAGCAGCTTGGGGACAGGAGGCCAAGAGACCCAGTACTTC. It yields the protein CASSLGTGGQETQYF.

This chain links TRBV7-9 with TRBJ2-3; TRBD1 might be the D (5 bases). The CDR3 is 13 amino acids. Germline assignment: CDR1 SEHNR and CDR2 FQNEAQ (reference sequence). V lost 6 bases to trimming and J lost 6 bases, with 13 bases between them. The CDR3 region has the DNA TGTGCCAGCAGTCGCAGGGAAACTGATACGCAGTATTTT. This gives the protein CASSRRETDTQYF.

The chain has TRBV27 and TRBJ1-2; 9 positions agree with TRBD1. J was trimmed by 8 bases and V by 0 bases; bases with no gene match: 10. CDR3 size: 16 residues. In germline, CDR1 is MNHEY, CDR2 SMNVEV (reference sequence). CDR3 sequence: CASSLSSLQGARGYTF. As DNA, the CDR3 is TGTGCCAGCAGTTTATCCTCCTTACAGGGGGCGCGCGGCTACACCTTC.

This clone turned up a few times. One junction end does not reproduce the germline sequence, and a read error may be involved. The genes are TRBV6-1 and TRBJ1-1, with D possibly matching TRBD1 (6 bases). In germline, CDR1 is MNHNS, CDR2 SASEGT. The CDR3 length is 11 residues. Here the CDR3 reads CASSEGGRAFF. The CDR3 coding sequence is TGTGCCAGCAGCGAAGGGGGAAGGGCTTTCTTT.

This clone appeared a few times. The chain joins TRBV7-8 to TRBJ2-7; 7 bases match TRBD1. Germline lookup yields CDR1 SGHVS and CDR2 FQNEAQ. V dropped 5 bases and J dropped 6; count of bases not matched to a gene: 7. The CDR3 sequence is 13 residues long. CDR3 amino acids: CASSRLDRAEQYV. CDR3 coding DNA: TGTGCCAGCAGCCGATTAGACAGGGCCGAGCAGTACGTC.

The chain is built from TRBV5-1 and TRBJ2-7; no clear D gene. Germline CDR1 reads SGHRS; CDR2 reads YFSETQ. There are 14 residues in the CDR3. V gave up 2 bases and J gave up 2 bases, with 11 bases separating them. The CDR3 loop is CASSLGSSPYEQYV. The CDR3 DNA is TGCGCCAGCAGCTTAGGCTCCAGTCCCTACGAGCAGTACGTC.

The chain combines TRBV6-6 with TRBJ2-7; tentatively, D is TRBD1 (8 bases). The germline V gene encodes CDR1 MNHNY and CDR2 SVGAGI (reference sequence). Between the trimmed V and J ends, which lost 2 bases and 5 bases, there was a span of 16 bases. This CDR3 has 15 amino acids. The CDR3 nucleotides are TGTGCCAGCAGTTACAGCGGGACAGGAGGCAACGAGCAGTACGTC. Translation: CASSYSGTGGNEQYV.

The V call is TRBV7-2, the J call TRBJ2-4; the D gene is possibly TRBD2 (5 bases). Germline V gene sequence: CDR1 SGHTA, CDR2 FQGNSA. V was clipped by 6 bases and J by 8 bases, with 5 bases between them. The CDR3 contains 10 residues. The CDR3 sequence is CASRGDIQYF. In DNA form, the CDR3 reads TGTGCCAGCAGGGGAGACATTCAGTACTTC.

The chain has TRBV4-3 and TRBJ1-2, with D tentatively TRBD1 (6 bases). This CDR3 has 15 amino acids. In germline, CDR1 is LGHNA, CDR2 YSLEER. Trimming took 1 base from V and 4 from J, leaving 13 bases between them. CDR3 loop: CASSQGISGAYGYTF. DNA for the CDR3: TGCGCCAGCAGCCAAGGAATCTCGGGGGCCTATGGCTACACCTTC.

The chain links TRBV12-3 or TRBV12-4 to TRBJ1-3; no definite D call. The CDR3 extends over 12 amino acids. V was cut by 5 bases and J by 4 bases, with 6 bases left in between. CDR3 nucleotide sequence: TGTGCCAGCAGTCCCCAGGGAAACACCATATATTTT. Translation gives CASSPQGNTIYF.